Detailed here is one TCR beta chain. In the authors' workflow: By means of reference gene primer amplification, nucleated cell counts were estimated. Data came from immunoSEQ multiplex PCR; TCRdb stores just in-frame clones and leaves some out. V, J and clone size are those of that table, while D and trimming were read from the DNA. Of some 250,000 clones listed, about 85% are singletons. The entry originates in a study of blood T cell repertoires in COVID-19. On the study more broadly: Samples of COVID-19 (acute and convalescent) were obtained from the United States, Italy and Spain. Sources were T cells, B-cell-depleted T cells, or PBMCs; the material itself was cDNA or gDNA.

Germline loops: CDR1 MNHEY, CDR2 SVGAGI. The CDR3 has 14 amino acids. J lost 3 bases, V lost 6 bases, and 4 bases had no gene match. This chain uses TRBV6-5 with TRBJ2-2; 7 nucleotides agree with TRBD1. This TCR came from a man aged 25 to 40 who had recovered from COVID-19. Sequenced input: peripheral blood. In DNA form, the CDR3 reads TGTGCCAGCAGCATCGACAGGGACACCGGGGAGCTGTTTTTT. Amino acid sequence: CASSIDRDTGELFF.